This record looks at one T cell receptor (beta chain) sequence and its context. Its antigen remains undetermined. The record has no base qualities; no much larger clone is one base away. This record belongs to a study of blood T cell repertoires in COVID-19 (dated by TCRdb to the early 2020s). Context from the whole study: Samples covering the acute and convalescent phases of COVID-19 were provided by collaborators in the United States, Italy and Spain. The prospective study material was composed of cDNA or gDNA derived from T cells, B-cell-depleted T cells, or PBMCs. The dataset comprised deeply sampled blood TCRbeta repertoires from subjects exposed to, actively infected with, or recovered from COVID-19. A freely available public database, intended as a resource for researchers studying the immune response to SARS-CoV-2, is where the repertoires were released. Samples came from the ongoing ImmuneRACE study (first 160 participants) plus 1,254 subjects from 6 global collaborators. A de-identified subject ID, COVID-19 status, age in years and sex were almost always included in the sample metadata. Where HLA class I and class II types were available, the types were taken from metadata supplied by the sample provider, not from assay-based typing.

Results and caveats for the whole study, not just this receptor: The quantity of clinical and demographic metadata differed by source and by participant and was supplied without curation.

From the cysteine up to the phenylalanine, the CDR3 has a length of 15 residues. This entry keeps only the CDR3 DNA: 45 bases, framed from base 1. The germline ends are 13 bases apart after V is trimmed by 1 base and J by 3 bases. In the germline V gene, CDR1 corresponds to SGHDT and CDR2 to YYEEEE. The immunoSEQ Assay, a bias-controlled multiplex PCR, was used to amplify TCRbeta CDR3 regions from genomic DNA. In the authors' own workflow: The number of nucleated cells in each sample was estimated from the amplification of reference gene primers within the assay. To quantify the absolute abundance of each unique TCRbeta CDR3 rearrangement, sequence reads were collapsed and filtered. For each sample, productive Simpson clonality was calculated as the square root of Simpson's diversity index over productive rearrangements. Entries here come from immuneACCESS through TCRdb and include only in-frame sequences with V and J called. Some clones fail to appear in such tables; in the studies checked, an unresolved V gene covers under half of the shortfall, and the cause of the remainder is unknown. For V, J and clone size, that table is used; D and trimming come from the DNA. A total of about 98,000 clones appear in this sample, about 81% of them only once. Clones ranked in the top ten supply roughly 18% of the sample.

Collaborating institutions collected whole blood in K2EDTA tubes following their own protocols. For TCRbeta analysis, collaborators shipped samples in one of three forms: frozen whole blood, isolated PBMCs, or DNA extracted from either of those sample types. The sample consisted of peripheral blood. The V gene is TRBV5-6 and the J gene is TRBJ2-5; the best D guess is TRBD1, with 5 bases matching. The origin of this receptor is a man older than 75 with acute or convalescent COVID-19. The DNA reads TGTGCCAGCAGCTTGCAAGGGGTCAGCAAAGAGACCCAGTACTTC. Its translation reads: CASSLQGVSKETQYF.